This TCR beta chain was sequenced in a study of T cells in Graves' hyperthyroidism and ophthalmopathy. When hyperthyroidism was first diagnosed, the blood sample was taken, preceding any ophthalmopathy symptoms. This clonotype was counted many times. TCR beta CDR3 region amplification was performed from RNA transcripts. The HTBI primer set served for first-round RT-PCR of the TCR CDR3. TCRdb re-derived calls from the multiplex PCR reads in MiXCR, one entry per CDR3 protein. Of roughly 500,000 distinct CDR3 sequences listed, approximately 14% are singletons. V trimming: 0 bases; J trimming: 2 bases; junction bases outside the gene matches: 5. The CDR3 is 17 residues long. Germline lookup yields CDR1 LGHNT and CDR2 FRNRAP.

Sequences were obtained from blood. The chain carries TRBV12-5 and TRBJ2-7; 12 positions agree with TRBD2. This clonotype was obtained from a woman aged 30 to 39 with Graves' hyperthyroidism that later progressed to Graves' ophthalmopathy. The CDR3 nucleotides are TGTGCTAGTGGTTTGGTACCAAGACTAGCGGGAGCCTACGAGCAGTACTTC. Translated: CASGLVPRLAGAYEQYF.